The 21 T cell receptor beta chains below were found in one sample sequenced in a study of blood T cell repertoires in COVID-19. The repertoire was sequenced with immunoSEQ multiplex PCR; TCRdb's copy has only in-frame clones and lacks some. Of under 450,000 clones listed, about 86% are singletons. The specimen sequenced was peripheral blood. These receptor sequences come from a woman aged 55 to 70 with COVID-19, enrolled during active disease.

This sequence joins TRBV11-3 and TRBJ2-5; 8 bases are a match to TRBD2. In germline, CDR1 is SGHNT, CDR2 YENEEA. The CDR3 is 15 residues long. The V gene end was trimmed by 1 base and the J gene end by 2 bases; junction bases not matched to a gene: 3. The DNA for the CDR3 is TGTGCCAGCAGCTTAGCGGGGGGGCTTCAAGAGACCCAGTACTTC. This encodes CASSLAGGLQETQYF.

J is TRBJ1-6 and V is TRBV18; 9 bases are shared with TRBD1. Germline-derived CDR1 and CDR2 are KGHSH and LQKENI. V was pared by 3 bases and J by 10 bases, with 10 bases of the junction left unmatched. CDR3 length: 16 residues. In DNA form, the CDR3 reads TGTGCCAGCTCACCTACCCGGACAGGGGCGGACTCACCCCTCCACTTT. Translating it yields CASSPTRTGADSPLHF.

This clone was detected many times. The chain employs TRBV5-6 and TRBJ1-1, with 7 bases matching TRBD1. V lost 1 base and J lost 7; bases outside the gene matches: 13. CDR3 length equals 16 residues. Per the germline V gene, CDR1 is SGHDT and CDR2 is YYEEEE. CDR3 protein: CASSLQPQGDQIEAFF. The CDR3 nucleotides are TGTGCCAGCAGCTTGCAACCCCAGGGGGATCAGATTGAAGCTTTCTTT.

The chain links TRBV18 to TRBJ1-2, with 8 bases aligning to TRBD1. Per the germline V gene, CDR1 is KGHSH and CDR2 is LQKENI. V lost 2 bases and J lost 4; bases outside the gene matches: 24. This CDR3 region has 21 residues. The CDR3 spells CASSPLPKSGPGTGASYGYTF. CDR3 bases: TGTGCCAGCTCACCATTACCCAAATCAGGCCCCGGGACAGGAGCCAGCTATGGCTACACCTTC. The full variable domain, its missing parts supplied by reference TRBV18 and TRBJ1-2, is NAGVMQNPRHLVRRRGQEARLRCSPMKGHSHVYWYRQLPEEGLKFMVYLQKENIIDESGMPKERFSAEFPKEGPSILRIQQVVRGDSAAYFCASSPLPKSGPGTGASYGYTFGSGTRLTVV.

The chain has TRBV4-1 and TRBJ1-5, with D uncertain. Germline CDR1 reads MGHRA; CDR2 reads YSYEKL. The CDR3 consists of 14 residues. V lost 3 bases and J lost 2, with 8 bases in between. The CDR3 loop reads CASSHERGNQPQHF. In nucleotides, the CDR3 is TGCGCCAGCAGCCATGAGCGGGGCAATCAGCCCCAGCATTTT.

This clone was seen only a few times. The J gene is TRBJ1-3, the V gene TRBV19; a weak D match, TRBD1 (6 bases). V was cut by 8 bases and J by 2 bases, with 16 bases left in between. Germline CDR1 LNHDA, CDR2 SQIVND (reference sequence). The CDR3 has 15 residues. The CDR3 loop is CASRLTGATGNTIYF. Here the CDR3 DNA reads TGTGCCAGTCGTCTGACAGGAGCTACTGGAAACACCATATATTTT.

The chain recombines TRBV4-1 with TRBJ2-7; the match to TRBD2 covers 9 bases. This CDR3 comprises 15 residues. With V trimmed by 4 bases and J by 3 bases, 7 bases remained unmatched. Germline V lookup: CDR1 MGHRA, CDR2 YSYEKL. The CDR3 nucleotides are TGCGCCAGCAGCCCCGGGGCGGGGGGGCTCTACGAGCAGTACTTC. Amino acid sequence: CASSPGAGGLYEQYF.

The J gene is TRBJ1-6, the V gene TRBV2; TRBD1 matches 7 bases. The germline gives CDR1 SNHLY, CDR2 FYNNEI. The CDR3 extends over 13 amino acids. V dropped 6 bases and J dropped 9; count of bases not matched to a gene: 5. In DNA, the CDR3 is TGTGCCAGCAGCCCGGGACAGCTTTCACCCCTCCACTTT. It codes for CASSPGQLSPLHF.

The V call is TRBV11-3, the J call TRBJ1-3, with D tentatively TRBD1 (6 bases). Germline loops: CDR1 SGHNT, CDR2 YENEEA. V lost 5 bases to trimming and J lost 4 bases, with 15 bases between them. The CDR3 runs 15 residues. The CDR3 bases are TGTGCCAGCAGCCCATTCGGGACATCAGGAAACACCATATATTTT. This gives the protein CASSPFGTSGNTIYF.

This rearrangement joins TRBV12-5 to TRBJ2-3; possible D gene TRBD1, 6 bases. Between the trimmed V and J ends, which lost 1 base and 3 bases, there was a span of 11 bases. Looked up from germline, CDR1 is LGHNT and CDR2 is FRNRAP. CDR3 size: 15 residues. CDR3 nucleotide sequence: TGTGCTAGTGGTTTGGACAGGGTCGAGACAGATACGCAGTATTTT. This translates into CASGLDRVETDTQYF.

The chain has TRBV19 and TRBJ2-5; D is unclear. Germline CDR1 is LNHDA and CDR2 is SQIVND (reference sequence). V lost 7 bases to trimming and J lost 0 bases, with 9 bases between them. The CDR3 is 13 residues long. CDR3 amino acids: CASTDTYQETQYF. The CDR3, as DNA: TGTGCCAGTACAGACACCTACCAAGAGACCCAGTACTTC. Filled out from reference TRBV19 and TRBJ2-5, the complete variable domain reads DGGITQSPKYLFRKEGQNVTLSCEQNLNHDAMYWYRQDPGQGLRLIYYSQIVNDFQKGDIAEGYSVSREKKESFPLTVTSAQKNPTAFYLCASTDTYQETQYFGPGTRLLVL.

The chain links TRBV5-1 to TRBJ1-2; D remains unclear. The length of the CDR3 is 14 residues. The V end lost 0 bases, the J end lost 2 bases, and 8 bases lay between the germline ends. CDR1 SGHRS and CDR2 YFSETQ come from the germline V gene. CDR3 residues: CASSLAESNYGYTF. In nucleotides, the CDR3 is TGCGCCAGCAGCTTGGCAGAATCAAACTATGGCTACACCTTC.

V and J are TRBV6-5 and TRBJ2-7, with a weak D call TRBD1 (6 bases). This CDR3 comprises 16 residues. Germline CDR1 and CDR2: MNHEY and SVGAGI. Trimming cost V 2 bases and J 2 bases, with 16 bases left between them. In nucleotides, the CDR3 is TGTGCCAGCAGTTACGCTGAACCTGGGACACCCTACGAGCAGTACTTC. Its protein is CASSYAEPGTPYEQYF.

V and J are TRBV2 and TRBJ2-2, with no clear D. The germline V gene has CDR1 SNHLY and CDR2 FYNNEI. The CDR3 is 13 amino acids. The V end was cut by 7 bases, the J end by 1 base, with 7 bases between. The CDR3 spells CASTVLNTGELFF. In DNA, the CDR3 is TGTGCCAGCACAGTTCTGAACACCGGGGAGCTGTTTTTT.

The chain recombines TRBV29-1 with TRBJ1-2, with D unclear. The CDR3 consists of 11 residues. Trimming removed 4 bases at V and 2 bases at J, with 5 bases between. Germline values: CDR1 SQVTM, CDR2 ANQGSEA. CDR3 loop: CSVGGNYGYTF. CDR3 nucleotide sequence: TGCAGCGTTGGAGGGAACTATGGCTACACCTTC. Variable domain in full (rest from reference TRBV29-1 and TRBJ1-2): SAVISQKPSRDICQRGTSLTIQCQVDSQVTMMFWYRQQPGQSLTLIATANQGSEATYESGFVIDKFPISRPNLTFSTLTVSNMSPEDSSIYLCSVGGNYGYTFGSGTRLTVV.

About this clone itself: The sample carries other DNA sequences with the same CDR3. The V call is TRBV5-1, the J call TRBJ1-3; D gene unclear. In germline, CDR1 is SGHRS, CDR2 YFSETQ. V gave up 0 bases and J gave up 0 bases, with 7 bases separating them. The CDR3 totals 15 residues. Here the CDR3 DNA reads TGCGCCAGCAGCTTGGGAGTGAGCTCTGGAAACACCATATATTTT. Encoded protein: CASSLGVSSGNTIYF.

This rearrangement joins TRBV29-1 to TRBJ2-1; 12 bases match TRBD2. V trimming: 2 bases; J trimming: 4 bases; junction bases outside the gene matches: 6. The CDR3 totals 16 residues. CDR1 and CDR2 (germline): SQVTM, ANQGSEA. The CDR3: CSVELGLAGGYNEQFF. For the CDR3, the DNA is TGCAGCGTTGAACTAGGGCTAGCGGGGGGGTACAATGAGCAGTTCTTC.

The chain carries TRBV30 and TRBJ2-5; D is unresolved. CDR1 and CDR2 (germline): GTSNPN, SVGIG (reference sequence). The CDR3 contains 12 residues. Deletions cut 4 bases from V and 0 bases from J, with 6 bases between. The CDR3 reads CAWIRYQETQYF. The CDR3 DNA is TGTGCCTGGATCCGGTACCAAGAGACCCAGTACTTC. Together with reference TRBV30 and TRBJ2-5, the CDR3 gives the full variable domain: SQTIHQWPATLVQPVGSPLSLECTVEGTSNPNLYWYRQAAGRGLQLLFYSVGIGQISSEVPQNLSASRPQDRQFILSSKKLLLSDSGFYLCAWIRYQETQYFGPGTRLLVL.

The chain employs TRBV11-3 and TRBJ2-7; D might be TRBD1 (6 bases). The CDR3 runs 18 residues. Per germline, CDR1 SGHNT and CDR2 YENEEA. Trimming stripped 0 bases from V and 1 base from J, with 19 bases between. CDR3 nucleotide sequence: TGTGCCAGCAGCTTAGATCAAGGGGGAACAGCCCAATCCTACGAGCAGTACTTC. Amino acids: CASSLDQGGTAQSYEQYF. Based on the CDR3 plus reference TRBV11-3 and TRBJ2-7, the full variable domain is EAGVVQSPRYKIIEKKQPVAFWCNPISGHNTLYWYLQNLGQGPELLIRYENEEAVDDSQLPKDRFSAERLKGVDSTLKIQPAELGDSAVYLCASSLDQGGTAQSYEQYFGPGTRLTVT.

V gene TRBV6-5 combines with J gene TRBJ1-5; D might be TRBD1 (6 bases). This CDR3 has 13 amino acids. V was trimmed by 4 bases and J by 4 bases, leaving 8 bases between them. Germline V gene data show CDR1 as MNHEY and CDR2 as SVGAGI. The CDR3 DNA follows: TGTGCCAGCAGTTGGGACACTAATCAGCCCCAGCATTTT. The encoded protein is CASSWDTNQPQHF.

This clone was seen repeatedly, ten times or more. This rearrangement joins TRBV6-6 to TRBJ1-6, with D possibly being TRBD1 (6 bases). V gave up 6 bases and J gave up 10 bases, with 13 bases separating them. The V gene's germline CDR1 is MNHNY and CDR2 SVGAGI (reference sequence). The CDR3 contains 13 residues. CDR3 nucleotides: TGTGCCAGCAGCGCTACAGGGATCTCACCCCTCCACTTT. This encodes CASSATGISPLHF.